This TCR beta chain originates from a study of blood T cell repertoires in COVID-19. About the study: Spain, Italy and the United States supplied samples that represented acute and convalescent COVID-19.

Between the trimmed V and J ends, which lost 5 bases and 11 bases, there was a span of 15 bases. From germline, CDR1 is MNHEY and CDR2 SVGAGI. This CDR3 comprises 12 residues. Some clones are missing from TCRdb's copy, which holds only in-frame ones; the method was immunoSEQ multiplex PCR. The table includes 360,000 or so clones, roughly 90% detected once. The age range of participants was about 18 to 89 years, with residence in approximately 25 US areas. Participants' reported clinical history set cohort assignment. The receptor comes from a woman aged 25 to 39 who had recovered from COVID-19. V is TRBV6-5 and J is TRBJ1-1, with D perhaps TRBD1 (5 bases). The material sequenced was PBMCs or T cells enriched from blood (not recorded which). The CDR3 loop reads CASSTAGGEAFF. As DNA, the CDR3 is TGTGCCAGCAGTACGGCGGGAGGGGAGGCTTTCTTT.